Here is one T cell receptor (beta chain) with its context. Its antigen remains unidentified. Vbeta (60) and Jbeta (13) primers were used in the PCR. TCRdb's copy holds only in-frame clones and misses some; the assay was immunoSEQ multiplex PCR. The sample contains over 60,000 clones, 75% of which appear only once. The germline V gene has CDR1 SGHRS and CDR2 YFSETQ. The CDR3 totals 19 residues. This entry belongs to a study of cytomegalovirus exposure and HLA in healthy donors. In the study overall: HLA-typed donors contributed some 83 million unique TCRs, which were held in an early data release. Findings and caveats of the study: In vitro confirmation showed three CMV-associated chains to be CMV antigen specific.

The rearrangement uses TRBV5-1 and TRBJ2-7; possibly TRBD2 for D (7 bases). The TCR was taken from a man aged 70 or older in good health and CMV-seronegative. The sequenced material came from PBMCs. CDR3 bases: TGCGCTACAGCCTCAAAAAGAATTGGGGGGGCACAGCTGACCTACGAGCAGTACTTC. Protein: CATASKRIGGAQLTYEQYF.